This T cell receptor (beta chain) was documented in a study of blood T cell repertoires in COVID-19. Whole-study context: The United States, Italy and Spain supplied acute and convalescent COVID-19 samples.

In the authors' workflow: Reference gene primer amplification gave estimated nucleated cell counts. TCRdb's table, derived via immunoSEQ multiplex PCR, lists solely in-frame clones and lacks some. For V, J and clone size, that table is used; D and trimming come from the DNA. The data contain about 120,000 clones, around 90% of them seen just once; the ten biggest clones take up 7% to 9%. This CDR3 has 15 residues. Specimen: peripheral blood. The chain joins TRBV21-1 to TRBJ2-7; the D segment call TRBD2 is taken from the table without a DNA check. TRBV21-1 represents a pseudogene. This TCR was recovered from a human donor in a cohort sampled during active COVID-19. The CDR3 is CASRKRGGSSYEQYF. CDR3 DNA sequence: TGTGCCAGCAGGAAGCGGGGGGGGAGCTCCTACGAGCAGTACTTC.